The 10 T cell receptor beta chains below all came from one sample that was sequenced in a study of T cell changes during pregnancy in multiple sclerosis. Clones were read by immunoSEQ multiplex PCR, and TCRdb kept only the in-frame ones, dropping some. Among tens of thousands of clones listed, roughly 90% were seen once. Source: peripheral blood, taken in the first trimester of pregnancy. The receptors derive from a female donor with multiple sclerosis, enrolled in a pregnancy study.

The rearrangement links TRBV7-6 to TRBJ2-5, with 8 bases that match TRBD1. The CDR3 length is 13 residues. With V trimmed by 5 bases and J by 4 bases, 3 bases remained unmatched. The germline gives CDR1 SGHVS, CDR2 FNYEAQ. The CDR3 region is CASSIQGVETQYF. The CDR3 region has the DNA TGTGCCAGCAGCATACAGGGGGTAGAGACCCAGTACTTC. The full variable domain, completed using reference TRBV7-6 and TRBJ2-5, is GAGVSQSPRYKVTKRGQDVALRCDPISGHVSLYWYRQALGQGPEFLTYFNYEAQQDKSGLPNDRFSAERPEGSISTLTIQRTEQRDSAMYRCASSIQGVETQYFGPGTRLLVL.

The V gene is TRBV19, the J gene TRBJ2-7; 9 nucleotides align to TRBD2. CDR1 LNHDA and CDR2 SQIVND come from the germline V gene (reference sequence). This CDR3 has 14 amino acids. The V and J ends lost 6 bases and 2 bases, in that order; junction bases with no gene match: 5. CDR3 sequence reads: CASRASGKTYEQYF. The CDR3 DNA sequence: TGTGCCAGTAGGGCTAGCGGGAAGACCTACGAGCAGTACTTC.

The count of this clone is one. The chain uses TRBV15 and TRBJ1-1; D not resolved. The CDR3 is 14 amino acids. The ends were cut back, 4 bases at V and 0 bases at J, with 9 bases in the middle. Germline V CDR1 and CDR2: LNHNV, YYDKDF (reference sequence). CDR3: CATSIDSVNTEAFF. CDR3 nucleotides: TGTGCCACCAGCATCGATTCAGTGAACACTGAAGCTTTCTTT. The complete variable domain, with remaining parts taken from reference TRBV15 and TRBJ1-1, reads DAMVIQNPRYQVTQFGKPVTLSCSQTLNHNVMYWYQQKSSQAPKLLFHYYDKDFNNEADTPDNFQSRRPNTSFCFLDIRSPGLGDTAMYLCATSIDSVNTEAFFGQGTRLTVV.

V gene TRBV7-9 combines with J gene TRBJ1-3, with TRBD1 matching 7 bases. The CDR3 spans 14 residues. Germline values: CDR1 SEHNR, CDR2 FQNEAQ (reference sequence). V was clipped by 0 bases and J by 4 bases; unmatched bases: 0. CDR3 protein: CASSLAGQGNTIYF. CDR3 nucleotides: TGTGCCAGCAGCTTAGCGGGACAGGGAAACACCATATATTTT. Combining the CDR3 with reference TRBV7-9 and TRBJ1-3 gives the whole variable domain DTGVSQNPRHKITKRGQNVTFRCDPISEHNRLYWYRQTLGQGPEFLTYFQNEAQLEKSRLLSDRFSAERPKGSFSTLEIQRTEQGDSAMYLCASSLAGQGNTIYFGEGSWLTVV.

The chain is built from TRBV28 and TRBJ2-1, with TRBD1 matching 7 bases. Trimming took 7 bases from V and 3 from J; bases not matched to a gene: 9. CDR3 length equals 15 residues. CDR1 and CDR2 from the germline V gene are MDHEN and SYDVKM. CDR3: CASTLKGDSYNEQFF. In DNA form, the CDR3 reads TGTGCCAGCACCCTCAAGGGGGACAGCTACAATGAGCAGTTCTTC.

V and J are TRBV12-5 and TRBJ2-3; 11 positions agree with TRBD2. The CDR3 contains 16 residues. V was pared by 1 base and J by 3 bases, with 3 bases of the junction left unmatched. CDR1 and CDR2 from the germline V gene are LGHNT and FRNRAP. The CDR3 reads CASGLGLAGNTDTQYF. CDR3 DNA sequence: TGTGCTAGTGGTTTGGGACTAGCGGGAAATACAGATACGCAGTATTTT. Full variable domain (rest looked up from reference TRBV12-5 and TRBJ2-3): DARVTQTPRHKVTEMGQEVTMRCQPILGHNTVFWYRQTMMQGLELLAYFRNRAPLDDSGMPKDRFSAEMPDATLATLKIQPSEPRDSAVYFCASGLGLAGNTDTQYFGPGTRLTVL.

This rearrangement joins TRBV7-8 to TRBJ2-7, with 7 bases matching TRBD2. The CDR3 consists of 16 residues. V trimming: 4 bases; J trimming: 4 bases; junction bases outside the gene matches: 13. CDR1 and CDR2 (germline): SGHVS, FQNEAQ. Here the CDR3 DNA reads TGTGCCAGCAGCTCGGCTGGACTAGGTGCGTGGTACGAGCAGTACTTC. Translating gives CASSSAGLGAWYEQYF.

This rearrangement joins TRBV27 to TRBJ2-7; D is unclear. In germline, CDR1 is MNHEY, CDR2 SMNVEV (reference sequence). This CDR3 contains 12 residues. V lost 4 bases and J lost 6, with 10 bases in between. The CDR3 is CASSSTPSEQYF. CDR3 DNA: TGTGCCAGCAGTTCCACACCCTCCGAGCAGTACTTC.

This chain connects TRBV29-1 to TRBJ1-2; 12 nucleotides match TRBD1. The CDR3 length is 14 residues. The junction had 8 bases not matched to a gene; V was cut back by 5 bases and J by 7 bases. Germline V CDR1 and CDR2: SQVTM, ANQGSEA. CDR3 nucleotides: TGCAGCGTTTCAACCGGGACAGGGGGCTTTGGCTACACCTTC. Protein sequence: CSVSTGTGGFGYTF.

The chain links TRBV11-1 to TRBJ2-3, with 16 bases lining up with TRBD2. Trimming cost V 4 bases and J 0 bases; bases outside gene matches: 7. The CDR3 is 19 residues long. Germline V gene data show CDR1 as SGHAT and CDR2 as FQDESV (reference sequence). Here the CDR3 reads CASSSGTSGRASSTDTQYF. The CDR3 DNA follows: TGTGCCAGCAGCTCCGGGACTAGCGGGAGGGCCTCTAGCACAGATACGCAGTATTTT.